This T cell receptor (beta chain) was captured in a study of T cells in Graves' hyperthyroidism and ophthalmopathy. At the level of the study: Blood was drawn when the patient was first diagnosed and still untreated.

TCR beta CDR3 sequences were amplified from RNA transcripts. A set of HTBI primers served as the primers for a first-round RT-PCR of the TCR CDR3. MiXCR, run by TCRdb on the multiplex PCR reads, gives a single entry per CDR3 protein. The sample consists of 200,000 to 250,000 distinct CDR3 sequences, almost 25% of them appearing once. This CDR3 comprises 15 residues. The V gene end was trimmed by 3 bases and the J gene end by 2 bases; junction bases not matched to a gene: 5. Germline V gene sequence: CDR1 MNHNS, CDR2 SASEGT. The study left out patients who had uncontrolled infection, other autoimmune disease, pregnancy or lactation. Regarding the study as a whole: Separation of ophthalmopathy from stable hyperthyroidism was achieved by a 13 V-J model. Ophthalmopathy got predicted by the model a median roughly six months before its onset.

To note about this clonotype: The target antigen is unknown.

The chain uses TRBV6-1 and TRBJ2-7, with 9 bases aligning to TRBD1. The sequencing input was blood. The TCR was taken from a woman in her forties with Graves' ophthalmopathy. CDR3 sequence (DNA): TGTGCCAGCAGTGAGTTGGGACAGGGACCCTACGAGCAGTACTTC. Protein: CASSELGQGPYEQYF.